These 10 T cell receptor beta chains were sequenced from one sample in a study of shared clonotypes between healthy human individuals. Terminally differentiated effector memory CD45RA+ cells were excluded from the naive CD8 cells, which were CD45RO-negative and positively selected for CCR7. Sequenced by immunoSEQ multiplex PCR; TCRdb stores in-frame clones only, minus some. The table includes about 2 million clones, about 94% detected once. Sequenced: naive CD8+ T cells sorted from blood. The source of these receptors is a man younger than 35 in good health.

As concerns this clone: The sample holds other DNA sequences that translate to the same CDR3. The chain couples TRBV28 to TRBJ1-1; D is uncertain. CDR1 and CDR2 (germline): MDHEN, SYDVKM. The ends were cut back, 1 base at V and 0 bases at J, with 3 bases in the middle. The CDR3 covers 13 residues. CDR3 bases: TGTGCCAGCAGTTTATTTATGAACACTGAAGCTTTCTTT. This translates into CASSLFMNTEAFF.

Points on this clone: Other nucleotide sequences in the sample specify the same CDR3. The chain couples TRBV4-1 to TRBJ2-7; 8 nucleotides align to TRBD2. The length of the CDR3 is 14 residues. From germline, CDR1 is MGHRA and CDR2 YSYEKL. Trimming removed 0 bases from V and 4 bases from J; junction bases left unmatched: 2. CDR3 bases: TGCGCCAGCAGCCAAGATGCGGGAGGATACGAGCAGTACTTC. It yields the protein CASSQDAGGYEQYF.

This clone was seen a few times. The sample carries other DNA sequences with the same CDR3. V is TRBV27 and J is TRBJ2-1; D remains unclear. CDR1 is MNHEY and CDR2 is SMNVEV in the germline V gene (reference sequence). The length of the CDR3 is 11 residues. Trimming removed 2 bases from V and 6 bases from J, with 2 bases in between. CDR3 bases: TGTGCCAGCAGTTTAGGCAATGAGCAGTTCTTC. Translating gives CASSLGNEQFF.

This sequence joins TRBV7-9 and TRBJ1-6; tentative D call: TRBD1 (5 bases). The CDR3 spans 17 residues. Germline-derived CDR1 and CDR2 are SEHNR and FQNEAQ (reference sequence). With 5 bases removed from V and 4 bases from J, the gap between germline ends came to 18 bases. CDR3 region: CASSEHGSGTYNSPLHF. The CDR3 DNA is TGTGCCAGCAGCGAGCATGGGTCGGGGACGTATAATTCACCCCTCCACTTT.

The chain combines TRBV28 with TRBJ1-1; possible D gene TRBD1, 6 bases. Trimming pared 11 bases from V and 11 bases from J, leaving 21 bases between. This CDR3 has 12 amino acids. CDR1 MDHEN and CDR2 SYDVKM come from the germline V gene. CDR3 coding DNA: TGTGCCTCGGAGGGGGACGACCCAGGGGCTTTCTTT. Its protein product is CASEGDDPGAFF.

The V call is TRBV5-1, the J call TRBJ2-2, with a weak D call TRBD2 (6 bases). The CDR3 spans 20 residues. The V end lost 2 bases, the J end lost 3 bases, and 26 bases lay between the germline ends. Germline CDR1 is SGHRS and CDR2 is YFSETQ. CDR3 bases: TGCGCCAGCAGCTTCGAAGGGCCCCGGTTTCCTAGCGAGGACACCGGGGAGCTGTTTTTT. Translation gives CASSFEGPRFPSEDTGELFF.

The J gene is TRBJ1-5, the V gene TRBV9; D is perhaps TRBD1 (5 bases). Trimming pared 1 base from V and 5 bases from J, leaving 13 bases between. The germline CDR1 and CDR2 sequences are SGDLS and YYNGEE. The CDR3 is 15 residues long. The chain's CDR3 is CASSVSQGVDQPQHF. For the CDR3, the DNA is TGTGCCAGCAGCGTAAGCCAAGGGGTCGATCAGCCCCAGCATTTT.

This rearrangement joins TRBV2 to TRBJ1-2, with D unclear. V was shortened by 2 bases and J by 1 base, with 11 bases between the two germline ends. Germline V lookup: CDR1 SNHLY, CDR2 FYNNEI. CDR3 size: 15 residues. The CDR3, as DNA: TGTGCCAGCAGTGAAACATTGGACGGTAACTATGGCTACACCTTC. Translating it yields CASSETLDGNYGYTF.

The chain joins TRBV30 to TRBJ1-1; 7 nucleotides line up with TRBD1. Germline V gene data show CDR1 as GTSNPN and CDR2 as SVGIG (reference sequence). The length of the CDR3 is 16 residues. V lost 0 bases and J lost 1; bases outside the gene matches: 8. The CDR3 DNA is TGTGCCTGGAGTGTAAGGGACAGTGAAGCGAACACTGAAGCTTTCTTT. The encoded protein is CAWSVRDSEANTEAFF.

This chain connects TRBV7-6 to TRBJ2-1; no clear D gene. There are 15 residues in the CDR3. Germline loops: CDR1 SGHVS, CDR2 FNYEAQ. Trimming took off 5 bases at V and 6 bases at J, with 17 bases between the two ends. CDR3 DNA sequence: TGTGCCAGCAGCCCGGACCGGGCCCCAGGCAATGAGCAGTTCTTC. Amino acid sequence: CASSPDRAPGNEQFF.